This T cell receptor (beta chain) was found in a study of cytomegalovirus exposure and HLA in healthy donors. Findings of the study overall: Among the most significant clusters, several appeared linked to common viral pathogens in a later analysis. TRBV6-2, TRBV6-3 and some other V segments were unresolvable in 87-base-pair reads. Researchers reported in a later analysis that a missense DCLRE1C variant was tied to TCR beta V- and J-gene trimming. As a later analysis revealed, the rate of TCR association differed by HLA locus, with DRB1 most and HLA-C fewest.

PCR was performed using 60 Vbeta and 13 Jbeta primers. Libraries were prepared by immunoSEQ multiplex PCR; TCRdb keeps only in-frame clonotypes and omits some of them. The sample records approximately 160,000 clones, about 77% being singletons. As regards this clone: Its target is not known.

Per germline, CDR1 SGHVS and CDR2 FNYEAQ. With 1 base removed from V and 3 bases from J, the gap between germline ends came to 7 bases. The CDR3 has 14 residues. The source material was PBMCs. The chain is built from TRBV7-6 and TRBJ2-1; maybe TRBD2 (6 bases). This clonotype originated in a male donor in good health and CMV-seropositive. The CDR3 is CASSLGLVYNEQFF. CDR3 coding DNA: TGTGCCAGCAGCTTAGGACTAGTCTACAATGAGCAGTTCTTC. The variable domain in full, completed from reference TRBV7-6 and TRBJ2-1, reads GAGVSQSPRYKVTKRGQDVALRCDPISGHVSLYWYRQALGQGPEFLTYFNYEAQQDKSGLPNDRFSAERPEGSISTLTIQRTEQRDSAMYRCASSLGLVYNEQFFGPGTRLTVL.